This entry lists 7 T cell receptor beta chains sequenced from one sample in a study of molecular identifiers for immune sequencing clone quantification. TCRdb redid the calling of the PCR reads with MiXCR, one entry per CDR3 protein. Of just under 65,000 distinct CDR3 sequences in the sample, 15% to 20% are singletons; the top ten hold about 1.5%. The sample taken for sequencing was naive CD8+ T cells from blood, with Jurkat cell RNA spiked in. This sample's subset: FACS-sorted CD8+CD4-CCR7+CD45RA+ naive T cells. The source of these receptors is a human donor in good health. Some libraries in this study had Jurkat cell RNA spiked in.

This clonotype was picked up a small number of times. The J gene is TRBJ2-1, the V gene TRBV5-1, with TRBD1 matching over 7 bases. This CDR3 is built from 16 residues. The junction had 8 bases not matched to a gene; V was cut back by 1 base and J by 4 bases. Germline CDR1 reads SGHRS; CDR2 reads YFSETQ. The CDR3 coding sequence is TGCGCCAGCAGCTTGAAGGGGGCCCAACTATACAATGAGCAGTTCTTC. The encoded protein is CASSLKGAQLYNEQFF.

This clonotype was seen at least ten times. The chain has TRBV29-1 and TRBJ2-7; D gene unclear. Trimming shortened V by 3 bases and J by 0 bases, and 15 bases separated the two germline ends. Germline lookup yields CDR1 SQVTM and CDR2 ANQGSEA. There are 15 residues in the CDR3. The CDR3 sequence is CSVEAVVYNSYEQYF. For the CDR3, the DNA is TGCAGCGTTGAGGCGGTCGTTTATAACTCCTACGAGCAGTACTTC.

This clonotype was picked up many times. The chain couples TRBV27 to TRBJ1-1; D is unresolved. V lost 3 bases to trimming and J lost 0 bases, with 8 bases between them. The CDR3 is made up of 14 amino acids. Germline-derived CDR1 and CDR2 are MNHEY and SMNVEV (reference sequence). The CDR3 coding sequence is TGTGCCAGCAGTTTGTTCTCGATGAACACTGAAGCTTTCTTT. Its translation is CASSLFSMNTEAFF.

In this sample, this clonotype turned up many times. J is TRBJ1-1 and V is TRBV4-1; 10 nucleotides agree with TRBD1. V gave up 3 bases and J gave up 4 bases; unmatched junction bases: 5. This CDR3 is built from 15 residues. CDR1 MGHRA and CDR2 YSYEKL come from the germline V gene. This CDR3 is CASSQGTGEGTEAFF. The CDR3 DNA is TGCGCCAGCAGCCAGGGGACAGGGGAAGGCACTGAAGCTTTCTTT.

As regards this clonotype: One base away lies a much larger clone, so this may be a sequencing read error. This chain links TRBV12-3 or TRBV12-4 with TRBJ2-5; 12 positions match TRBD1. CDR3 length: 16 residues. Trimming at V came to 7 bases and at J to 3 bases, leaving 9 bases not matched to a gene. CDR3 in amino acids: CASIDRDRGLEETQYF. CDR3 in DNA: TGTGCCAGCATCGACCGGGACAGGGGGCTAGAAGAGACCCAGTACTTC.

This clonotype occurred many times. The chain employs TRBV6-2 or TRBV6-3 and TRBJ2-3; D perhaps matches TRBD2 (5 bases). V shed 6 bases and J shed 3 bases, with 13 bases lying between them. The CDR3 runs 14 residues. The germline CDR1 and CDR2 sequences are MNHEY and SVGEGT. This chain's CDR3 is CASRQWERTDTQYF. The CDR3, as DNA: TGTGCCAGCAGACAGTGGGAGCGTACAGATACGCAGTATTTT.

Notes on this clonotype: Mismatch with germline at one junction end may stem from a read error. The chain combines TRBV7-3 with TRBJ2-2; tentatively, D is TRBD2 (6 bases). This CDR3 region has 17 residues. From germline, CDR1 is SGHTA and CDR2 FQGTGA. The CDR3: CASSLSASARNTGELFF. For the CDR3, the DNA is TGCGCCAGCAGCTTATCGGCTAGCGCGAGGAACACCGGGGAGCTGTTTTTT. The variable domain in full, with the rest retrieved from reference TRBV7-3 and TRBJ2-2, is GAGVSQTPSNKVTEKGKYVELRCDPISGHTALYWYRQSLGQGPEFLIYFQGTGAADDSGLPNDRFFAVRPEGSVSTLKIQRTERGDSAVYLCASSLSASARNTGELFFGEGSRLTVL.